The clone carrying this T cell receptor beta chain showed up just a few times. The record originates from a study of T cell changes during pregnancy in multiple sclerosis. This CDR3 is built from 15 residues. V was trimmed by 4 bases and J by 6 bases, leaving 19 bases between them. Germline V CDR1 and CDR2: LGHNA, YSLEER. Only in-frame clones appear in the TCRdb table, and some are missing; sequencing was by immunoSEQ multiplex PCR. The sample includes 100,000 or so clones, almost 95% of them seen just once. The sample consisted of peripheral blood, taken in the third trimester of pregnancy. This TCR was sampled from a female donor with multiple sclerosis, enrolled in a pregnancy study. The V call is TRBV4-3, the J call TRBJ2-7; D might be TRBD2 (7 bases). The DNA for the CDR3 is TGCGCCAGCAGCCCCGTGGGGGGGCCGTCCGCCGAGCAGTACTTC. It translates to CASSPVGGPSAEQYF.